Listed below are T cell receptor beta chains from one sample, sequenced in a study of blood T cell repertoires in COVID-19. Assay: immunoSEQ multiplex PCR; the TCRdb copy retains only in-frame clones and omits some. Of a few hundred thousand clones in the sample, roughly nine tenths were seen once. The sequenced sample consisted of peripheral blood. Receptor source: a woman aged 25 to 39 with COVID-19, enrolled during active disease. CDR3s leave out the opening cysteine and the closing phenylalanine or tryptophan. The D gene is left open where the match is weak.

V	D	J	length	CDR3
TRBV6-5	.	TRBJ2-5	11	ASSYSRRETQY
TRBV2	TRBD1	TRBJ2-2	11	AGGTGRTGELF
TRBV5-1	.	TRBJ2-7	12	ASSIGSGSYEQY
TRBV3-1/TRBV3-2	TRBD1	TRBJ1-6	16	ASSQDRGTGGSNSPLH
TRBV5-1	TRBD2	TRBJ2-1	13	ASSTGLAVLNEQF
TRBV20-1	.	TRBJ1-2	8	SAGRGIHT
TRBV6-5	.	TRBJ1-6	14	ASSYSRRLENSPLH
TRBV7-2	TRBD2	TRBJ2-3	15	ASSFLGLAGGPNTQY
TRBV7-8	.	TRBJ2-2	14	ASSLEVGGRPGELF
TRBV5-4	TRBD1	TRBJ2-7	13	ASSFPGQGIDEQY
TRBV5-6	TRBD1	TRBJ1-2	13	ASSLVTGANYGYT
TRBV5-1	.	TRBJ2-3	10	ASSYDKDTQY
TRBV4-3	.	TRBJ2-1	14	ASSQDLAASYNEQF
TRBV7-2	TRBD2	TRBJ2-3	15	ASSLALAGGPTDTQY
TRBV19	.	TRBJ2-1	11	ASSSPRRIEQF
TRBV11-2	TRBD1	TRBJ2-7	13	ASSLNWQGAYEQY
TRBV11-3	TRBD2	TRBJ2-1	13	ASSYGLASYNEQF
TRBV28	.	TRBJ1-1	14	ASSLTPQGRNTEAF
TRBV12-3/TRBV12-4	.	TRBJ1-4	11	ASSLYGGRKLF
TRBV6-2/TRBV6-3	.	TRBJ1-2	11	ASSSAANYGYT
TRBV4-3	TRBD2	TRBJ2-1	15	ASSQVSQRGSYNEQF
TRBV27	TRBD1	TRBJ1-5	14	ASSSTGQGARQPQH
TRBV6-2/TRBV6-3	.	TRBJ2-1	15	ASSYFAARGSYNEQF
TRBV6-2/TRBV6-3	TRBD2	TRBJ2-2	14	ASSPRGLAATGELF
TRBV23-1	TRBD1	TRBJ1-6	13	ASSLSGQGYSPLH
TRBV7-2	.	TRBJ1-2	11	ASSLSGAGGYT
TRBV18	.	TRBJ2-5	13	ASSARQSSQETQY
TRBV19	TRBD2	TRBJ2-1	13	ASTPTGTIPNEQF
TRBV5-6	.	TRBJ2-4	10	ASSFESTSRT
TRBV15	.	TRBJ1-3	14	ATSRTASPSGNTIY
TRBV2	.	TRBJ1-3	16	ASSEAAAELNSGNTIY
TRBV11-3	TRBD1	TRBJ1-6	13	ASSLVGTDYSPLH
TRBV5-1	.	TRBJ2-2	12	ASSSTPETGELF
TRBV1	.	TRBJ1-2	13	TSSPSGRDLYGYT
TRBV12-3/TRBV12-4	.	TRBJ2-3	10	ASSFVYNTQY
TRBV10-3	TRBD1	TRBJ2-6	13	AIRDSLSGANVLT
TRBV6-2/TRBV6-3	.	TRBJ1-4	11	ASSPRDLEKLF
TRBV7-6	TRBD2	TRBJ2-1	13	ASSLGGGPFNEQF
TRBV5-1	.	TRBJ1-1	15	ASQRAHNREKNTEAF
TRBV10-2	TRBD2	TRBJ2-3	11	ASKKRETDTQY
TRBV6-4	.	TRBJ2-3	14	ASSALAGALTDTQY
TRBV2	TRBD1	TRBJ1-5	12	ASSTGQGVQPQH
TRBV5-4	TRBD1	TRBJ1-6	11	ASSSETGIPLH
TRBV12-3/TRBV12-4	TRBD1	TRBJ2-7	11	ASSLGTGTEQY
TRBV5-1	.	TRBJ1-6	13	ASSLRGGVDSPLH
TRBV13	TRBD2	TRBJ2-1	14	ASSNRLAGARGEQF
TRBV27	.	TRBJ1-4	12	ASGRRETNEKLF
TRBV9	.	TRBJ2-1	10	ASGRTYNEQF
TRBV6-2/TRBV6-3	.	TRBJ1-5	10	ASSFRDQPQH
TRBV27	.	TRBJ1-5	12	ASSPNRDNQPQH
TRBV11-3	.	TRBJ2-3	11	ASSLQRADTQY
TRBV24-1	.	TRBJ1-2	11	ATSDPGEGGYT
TRBV2	TRBD2	TRBJ2-1	13	ATRLAGGQADEQF
TRBV19	.	TRBJ1-1	12	ASSLTGSDTEAF
TRBV19	.	TRBJ1-1	15	ASSIGSRVRRYTEAF